This T cell receptor beta chain was identified in a study of cytomegalovirus exposure and HLA in healthy donors. Findings and caveats of the study: Links to common viral pathogens appeared, in a later analysis, for several of the most significant clusters. With DRB1 most and HLA-C fewest, TCR association rates differed between HLA loci in a later analysis.

Trimming left V 2 bases short and J 2 bases short, with 13 bases between. Germline values: CDR1 SGHVS, CDR2 FNYEAQ. The length of the CDR3 is 16 residues. The PCR had 60 Vbeta and 13 Jbeta primers. The method was immunoSEQ multiplex PCR; TCRdb's version includes in-frame clones alone and lacks a portion of them. The data hold some 100,000 clones, with 60% to 75% observed a single time. About this clone itself: The antigen is not known.

The V gene is TRBV7-6, the J gene TRBJ2-1, with D maybe TRBD2 (5 bases). Sequencing used PBMCs. The clonotype was recovered from a man aged 50-60 years in good health and CMV-seronegative. The CDR3 sequence is CASSLFWTGTYNEQFF. The CDR3 DNA reads as TGTGCCAGCAGCTTATTCTGGACGGGAACCTACAATGAGCAGTTCTTC. Drawing the rest from reference TRBV7-6 and TRBJ2-1, the complete variable domain is GAGVSQSPRYKVTKRGQDVALRCDPISGHVSLYWYRQALGQGPEFLTYFNYEAQQDKSGLPNDRFSAERPEGSISTLTIQRTEQRDSAMYRCASSLFWTGTYNEQFFGPGTRLTVL.